A selection of T cell receptor beta chains follows, all from one sample in a study of technical replicates of blood from a few donors. Measured with immunoSEQ multiplex PCR; TCRdb has only the in-frame clones, and not every one. This sample has around 98,000 clones; more than 90% occur once, and the top ten carry approximately 0.23%. What was sequenced was T cells isolated from PBMCs. The receptors stem from a human donor in good health. The CDR3 runs from the conserved cysteine through the conserved F or W. A D gene is named only where the DNA matches it firmly. Rows give clone size only sometimes, using once, few, many, or a class for an expanded clone.

j_call: TRBJ1-1
v_call: TRBV27
clone_size: -
d_call: TRBD1
cdr3_aa: CASSWSGQGGSTEAFF
cdr3_nt: TGTGCCAGCAGTTGGTCGGGACAGGGAGGGAGCACTGAAGCTTTCTTT

j_call: TRBJ2-1
v_call: TRBV6-5
clone_size: -
d_call: -
cdr3_aa: CASSRSRVGYNEQFF
cdr3_nt: TGTGCCAGCAGTAGAAGCAGGGTCGGCTACAATGAGCAGTTCTTC

j_call: TRBJ2-7
v_call: TRBV5-1
clone_size: -
d_call: -
cdr3_aa: CASSLAGQYEQYF
cdr3_nt: TGCGCCAGCAGCTTGGCCGGACAGTACGAGCAGTACTTC

j_call: TRBJ1-2
v_call: TRBV5-1
clone_size: once
d_call: TRBD1
cdr3_aa: CASRHGQGLNYGYTF
cdr3_nt: TGCGCCAGCAGACATGGACAGGGCCTAAACTATGGCTACACCTTC

j_call: TRBJ2-7
v_call: TRBV28
clone_size: -
d_call: TRBD1
cdr3_aa: CASSTGQGRAYEQYF
cdr3_nt: TGTGCCAGCAGTACTGGACAGGGGAGGGCCTACGAGCAGTACTTC

j_call: TRBJ2-1
v_call: TRBV6-5
clone_size: once
d_call: -
cdr3_aa: CASSYRSYNEQFF
cdr3_nt: TGTGCCAGCAGTTACCGGTCCTACAATGAGCAGTTCTTC

j_call: TRBJ1-2
v_call: TRBV28
clone_size: -
d_call: TRBD1
cdr3_aa: CASTNLGQSYGYTF
cdr3_nt: TGTGCCAGCACCAACCTGGGACAGTCCTATGGCTACACCTTC

j_call: TRBJ2-7
v_call: TRBV5-6
clone_size: -
d_call: -
cdr3_aa: CASSLGGVYEQYF
cdr3_nt: TGTGCCAGCAGCTTGGGGGGGGTTTACGAGCAGTACTTC

j_call: TRBJ2-7
v_call: TRBV9
clone_size: -
d_call: -
cdr3_aa: CASSVGGPSYEQYF
cdr3_nt: TGTGCCAGCAGCGTGGGTGGGCCCTCCTACGAGCAGTACTTC

j_call: TRBJ1-3
v_call: TRBV27
clone_size: -
d_call: TRBD1
cdr3_aa: CASSHRWQGENTIYF
cdr3_nt: TGTGCCAGCAGTCACCGTTGGCAGGGGGAAAACACCATATATTTT

j_call: TRBJ1-4
v_call: TRBV18
clone_size: -
d_call: -
cdr3_aa: CASSDYGGSNEKLFF
cdr3_nt: TGTGCCAGCTCCGATTACGGGGGATCTAATGAAAAACTGTTTTTT

j_call: TRBJ1-4
v_call: TRBV6-5
clone_size: -
d_call: -
cdr3_aa: CASSPPVVEKLFF
cdr3_nt: TGTGCCAGCAGCCCCCCCGTCGTTGAAAAACTGTTTTTT

j_call: TRBJ1-2
v_call: TRBV9
clone_size: -
d_call: TRBD1
cdr3_aa: CASSTDRGIVSFGYTF
cdr3_nt: TGTGCCAGCAGCACAGACAGGGGGATTGTTTCGTTTGGCTACACCTTC

j_call: TRBJ2-1
v_call: TRBV30
clone_size: -
d_call: TRBD2
cdr3_aa: CAWSRLAGASQPSYNEQFF
cdr3_nt: TGTGCCTGGAGTCGTCTAGCGGGGGCCTCGCAGCCCTCCTACAATGAGCAGTTCTTC

j_call: TRBJ1-5
v_call: TRBV6-6
clone_size: -
d_call: TRBD1
cdr3_aa: CASRTGTDNQPQHF
cdr3_nt: TGTGCCAGCAGAACCGGGACAGATAATCAGCCCCAGCATTTT

j_call: TRBJ2-3
v_call: TRBV28
clone_size: -
d_call: TRBD1
cdr3_aa: CASSLAGGRSDTQYF
cdr3_nt: TGTGCCAGCAGTTTAGCAGGGGGCCGGTCAGATACGCAGTATTTT

j_call: TRBJ1-1
v_call: TRBV5-1
clone_size: -
d_call: -
cdr3_aa: CASSLEGGVNTEAFF
cdr3_nt: TGCGCCAGCAGTCTCGAAGGCGGAGTGAACACTGAAGCTTTCTTT

j_call: TRBJ1-5
v_call: TRBV19
clone_size: -
d_call: TRBD1
cdr3_aa: CASSSHRGYQPQHF
cdr3_nt: TGTGCCAGTAGCTCTCACAGGGGTTATCAGCCCCAGCATTTT

j_call: TRBJ1-1
v_call: TRBV10-3
clone_size: -
d_call: TRBD1
cdr3_aa: CAISRSGTGDTEAFF
cdr3_nt: TGTGCCATCAGCAGATCCGGGACAGGGGATACTGAAGCTTTCTTT

j_call: TRBJ1-5
v_call: TRBV27
clone_size: -
d_call: -
cdr3_aa: CASSPHLTGKTSNQPQHF
cdr3_nt: TGTGCCAGCAGCCCACACCTTACAGGGAAGACCAGCAATCAGCCCCAGCATTTT

j_call: TRBJ1-5
v_call: TRBV2
clone_size: -
d_call: -
cdr3_aa: CASRETGNQPQHF
cdr3_nt: TGTGCCAGCAGGGAGACAGGAAATCAGCCCCAGCATTTT

j_call: TRBJ2-5
v_call: TRBV5-6
clone_size: -
d_call: TRBD1
cdr3_aa: CASSLVGQGSVETQYF
cdr3_nt: TGTGCCAGCAGCTTGGTAGGACAGGGAAGTGTAGAGACCCAGTACTTC

j_call: TRBJ1-4
v_call: TRBV6-6
clone_size: -
d_call: -
cdr3_aa: CASSGGEGFEKLFF
cdr3_nt: TGTGCCAGCAGTGGGGGGGAGGGTTTTGAAAAACTGTTTTTT

j_call: TRBJ2-1
v_call: TRBV5-4
clone_size: once
d_call: TRBD2
cdr3_aa: CASSPPGLADLSYNEQFF
cdr3_nt: TGTGCCAGCAGCCCACCGGGACTAGCGGACCTTTCCTACAATGAGCAGTTCTTC